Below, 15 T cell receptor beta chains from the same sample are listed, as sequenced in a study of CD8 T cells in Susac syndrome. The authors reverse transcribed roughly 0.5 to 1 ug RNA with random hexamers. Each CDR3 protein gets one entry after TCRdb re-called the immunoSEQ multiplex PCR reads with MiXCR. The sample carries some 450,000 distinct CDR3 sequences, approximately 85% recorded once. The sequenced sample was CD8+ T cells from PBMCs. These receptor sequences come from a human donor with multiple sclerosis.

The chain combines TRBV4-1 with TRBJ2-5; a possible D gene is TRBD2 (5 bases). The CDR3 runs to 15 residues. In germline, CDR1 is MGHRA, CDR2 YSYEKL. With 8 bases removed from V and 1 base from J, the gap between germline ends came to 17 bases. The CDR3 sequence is CASPRLRAPQETQYF. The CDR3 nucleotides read TGCGCCAGCCCCCGTCTGCGGGCCCCCCAAGAGACCCAGTACTTC.

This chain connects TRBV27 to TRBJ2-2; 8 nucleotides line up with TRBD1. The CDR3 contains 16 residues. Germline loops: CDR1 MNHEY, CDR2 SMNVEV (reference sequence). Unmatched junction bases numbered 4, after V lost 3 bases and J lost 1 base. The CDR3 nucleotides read TGTGCCAGCAGTTTTCTGGACAGGGAGAACACCGGGGAGCTGTTTTTT. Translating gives CASSFLDRENTGELFF.

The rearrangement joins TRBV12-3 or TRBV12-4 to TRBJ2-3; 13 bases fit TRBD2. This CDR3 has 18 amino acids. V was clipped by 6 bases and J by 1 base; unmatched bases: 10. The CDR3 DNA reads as TGTGCCAGCAGCCGGGGGACTAGCGGGATTGTTGGCACAGATACGCAGTATTTT. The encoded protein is CASSRGTSGIVGTDTQYF.

The CDR3 DNA sequence: TGCAGCGTTGAAGACGCCCACAGGGAAGAGCAGTTCTTC. It codes for CSVEDAHREEQFF. The chain uses TRBV29-1 and TRBJ2-1; tentatively, D is TRBD1 (6 bases). CDR1 SQVTM and CDR2 ANQGSEA come from the germline V gene. The CDR3 is made up of 13 amino acids. Trimming stripped 0 bases from V and 10 bases from J, with 13 bases between.

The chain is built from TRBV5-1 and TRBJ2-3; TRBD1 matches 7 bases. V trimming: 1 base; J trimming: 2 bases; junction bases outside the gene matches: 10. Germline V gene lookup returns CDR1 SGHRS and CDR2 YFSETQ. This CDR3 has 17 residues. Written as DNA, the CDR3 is TGCGCCAGCAGCTTGTTCCTCCGGGACAGCCACACAGATACGCAGTATTTT. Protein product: CASSLFLRDSHTDTQYF.

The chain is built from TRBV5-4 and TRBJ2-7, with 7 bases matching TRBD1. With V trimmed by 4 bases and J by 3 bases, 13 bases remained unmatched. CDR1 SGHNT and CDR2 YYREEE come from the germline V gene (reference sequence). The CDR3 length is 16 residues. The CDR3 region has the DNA TGTGCCAGCAGCGGATGGACAGGCACACCCATCTACGAGCAGTACTTC. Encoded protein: CASSGWTGTPIYEQYF.

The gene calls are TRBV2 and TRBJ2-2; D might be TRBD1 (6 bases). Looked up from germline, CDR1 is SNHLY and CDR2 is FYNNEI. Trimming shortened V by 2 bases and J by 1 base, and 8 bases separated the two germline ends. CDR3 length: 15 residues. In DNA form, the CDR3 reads TGTGCCAGCAGTGAACTCAGGGGGAACACCGGGGAGCTGTTTTTT. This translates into CASSELRGNTGELFF.

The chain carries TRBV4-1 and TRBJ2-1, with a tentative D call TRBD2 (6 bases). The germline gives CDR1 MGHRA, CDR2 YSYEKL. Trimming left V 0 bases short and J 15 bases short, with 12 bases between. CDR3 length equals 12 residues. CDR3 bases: TGCGCCAGCAGCCAAGAACCAGGCGGGACGTTCTTC. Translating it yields CASSQEPGGTFF.

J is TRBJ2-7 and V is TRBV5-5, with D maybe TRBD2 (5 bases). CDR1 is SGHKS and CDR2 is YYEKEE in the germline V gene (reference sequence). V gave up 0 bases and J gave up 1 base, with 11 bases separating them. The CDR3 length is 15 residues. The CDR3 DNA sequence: TGTGCCAGCAGCTTGGTGAGGGTGGCGTCCTACGAGCAGTACTTC. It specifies CASSLVRVASYEQYF.

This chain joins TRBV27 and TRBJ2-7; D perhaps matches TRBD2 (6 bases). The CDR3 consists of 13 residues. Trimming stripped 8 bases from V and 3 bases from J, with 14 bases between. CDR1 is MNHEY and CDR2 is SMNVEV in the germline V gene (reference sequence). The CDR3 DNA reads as TGTGCCAGCTGCCGGGAGAGCGGCTACGAGCAGTACTTC. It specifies CASCRESGYEQYF.

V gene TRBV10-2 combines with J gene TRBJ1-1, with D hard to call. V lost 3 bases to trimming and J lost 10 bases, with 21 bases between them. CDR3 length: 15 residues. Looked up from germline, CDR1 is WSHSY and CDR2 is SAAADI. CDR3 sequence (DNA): TGCGCCAGCAGTGACATGCAAAGAGATGGCCCGAGAGCTTTCTTT. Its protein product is CASSDMQRDGPRAFF.

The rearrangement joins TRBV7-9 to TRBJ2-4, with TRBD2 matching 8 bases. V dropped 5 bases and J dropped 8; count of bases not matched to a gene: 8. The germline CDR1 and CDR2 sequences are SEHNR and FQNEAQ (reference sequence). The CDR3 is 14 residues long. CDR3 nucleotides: TGTGCCAGCAGCCTCCGGGGGGGTATGGACATTCAGTACTTC. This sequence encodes CASSLRGGMDIQYF.

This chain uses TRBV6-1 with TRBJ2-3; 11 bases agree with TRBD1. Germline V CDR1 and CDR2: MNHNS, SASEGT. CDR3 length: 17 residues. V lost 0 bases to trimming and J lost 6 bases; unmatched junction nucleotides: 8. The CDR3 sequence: CASSEAHWTGGADTQYF. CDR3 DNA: TGTGCCAGCAGTGAAGCGCATTGGACAGGGGGCGCGGATACGCAGTATTTT.

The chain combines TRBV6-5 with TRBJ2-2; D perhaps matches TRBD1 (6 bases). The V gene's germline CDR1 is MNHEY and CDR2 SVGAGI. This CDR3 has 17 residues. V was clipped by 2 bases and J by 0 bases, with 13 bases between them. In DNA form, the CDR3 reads TGTGCCAGCAGTTACCAGGGGCCCTCCCCGAACACCGGGGAGCTGTTTTTT. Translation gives CASSYQGPSPNTGELFF.

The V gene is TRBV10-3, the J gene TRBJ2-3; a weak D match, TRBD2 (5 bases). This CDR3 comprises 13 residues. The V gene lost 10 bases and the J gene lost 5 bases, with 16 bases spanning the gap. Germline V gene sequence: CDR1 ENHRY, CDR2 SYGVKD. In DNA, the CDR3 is TGTGCCACAAGCCTCCGGGGTGAAGATACGCAGTATTTT. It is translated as CATSLRGEDTQYF.